The 5 T cell receptor beta chains in this list originate from one sample, sequenced in a study of T-cell reconstitution after alpha-beta-depleted transplantation in children. For TCRbeta, the library was prepared with unique molecular identifiers. TCRdb independently ran MiXCR on the PCR reads; one entry per CDR3 protein. The sample includes about 980,000 distinct CDR3 sequences, roughly 31% seen only once; the top ten take 28%. This specimen consisted of PBMCs, mostly from graft donor cells, obtained 360 days after TCRalphabeta/CD19-depleted stem cell transplant. These receptors originate from a boy under two years old who had a stem cell transplant for SCID, so the T cells may come from the graft donor.

This chain uses TRBV4-2 with TRBJ2-7; 11 nucleotides line up with TRBD1. Germline V gives CDR1 LGHNA, CDR2 YNFKEQ. Trimming at V came to 1 base and at J to 4 bases, leaving 9 bases not matched to a gene. The CDR3 sequence is 17 residues long. The CDR3 reads CASSQGLGTGGWYEQYF. In DNA form, the CDR3 reads TGTGCCAGCAGCCAAGGTCTTGGGACAGGGGGTTGGTACGAGCAGTACTTC.

The chain employs TRBV24-1 and TRBJ1-5, with a tentative D call TRBD1 (5 bases). CDR3 length equals 15 residues. Germline V gene data show CDR1 as KGHDR and CDR2 as SFDVKD. V gave up 4 bases and J gave up 0 bases, with 9 bases separating them. The CDR3 protein is CATSEAGNSNQPQHF. The CDR3 region has the DNA TGTGCCACCAGTGAAGCAGGGAATAGCAATCAGCCCCAGCATTTT.

J is TRBJ1-1 and V is TRBV2; tentative D call: TRBD1 (5 bases). In germline, CDR1 is SNHLY, CDR2 FYNNEI. The CDR3 has 15 residues. V lost 7 bases and J lost 6, with 21 bases in between. Written as DNA, the CDR3 is TGTGCCAGCACTATGAAGGGTGGGGGAGGGTCTGAAGCTTTCTTT. It codes for CASTMKGGGGSEAFF.

This rearrangement joins TRBV20-1 to TRBJ2-3, with 9 nucleotides matching TRBD2. Trimming at V came to 2 bases and at J to 6 bases, leaving 9 bases not matched to a gene. The CDR3 loop spans 15 amino acids. CDR1 is DFQATT and CDR2 is SNEGSKA in the germline V gene (reference sequence). CDR3 bases: TGCAGTGCTAGAAACCTAGCTCTAGCGGGGGATACGCAGTATTTT. It codes for CSARNLALAGDTQYF.

This clonotype showed up just a few times. The chain carries TRBV4-3 and TRBJ1-1; TRBD1 aligns across 8 bases. Germline CDR1 and CDR2: LGHNA and YSLEER. This CDR3 is 18 amino acids long. Losses at the gene ends were 4 bases for V and 4 bases for J; bases not matched to a gene: 17. In DNA, the CDR3 is TGCGCCAGCAGCCCCAGACCAGGGGGCGCGTTCGTGGGCACTGAAGCTTTCTTT. It codes for CASSPRPGGAFVGTEAFF.